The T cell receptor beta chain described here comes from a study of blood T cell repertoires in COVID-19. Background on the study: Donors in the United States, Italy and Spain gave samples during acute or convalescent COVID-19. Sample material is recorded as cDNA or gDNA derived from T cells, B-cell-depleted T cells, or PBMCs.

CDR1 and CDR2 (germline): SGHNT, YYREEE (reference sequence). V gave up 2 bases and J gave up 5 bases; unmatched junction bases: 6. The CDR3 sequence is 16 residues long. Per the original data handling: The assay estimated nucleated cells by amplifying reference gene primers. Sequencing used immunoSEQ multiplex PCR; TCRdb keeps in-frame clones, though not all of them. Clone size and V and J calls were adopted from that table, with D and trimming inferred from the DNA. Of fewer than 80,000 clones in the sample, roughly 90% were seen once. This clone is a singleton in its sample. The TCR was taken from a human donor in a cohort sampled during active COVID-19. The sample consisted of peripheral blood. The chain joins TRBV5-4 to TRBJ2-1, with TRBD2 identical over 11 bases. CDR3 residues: CASSFPLAGGDNEQFF. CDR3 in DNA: TGTGCCAGCAGCTTTCCCCTAGCGGGGGGTGACAATGAGCAGTTCTTC.